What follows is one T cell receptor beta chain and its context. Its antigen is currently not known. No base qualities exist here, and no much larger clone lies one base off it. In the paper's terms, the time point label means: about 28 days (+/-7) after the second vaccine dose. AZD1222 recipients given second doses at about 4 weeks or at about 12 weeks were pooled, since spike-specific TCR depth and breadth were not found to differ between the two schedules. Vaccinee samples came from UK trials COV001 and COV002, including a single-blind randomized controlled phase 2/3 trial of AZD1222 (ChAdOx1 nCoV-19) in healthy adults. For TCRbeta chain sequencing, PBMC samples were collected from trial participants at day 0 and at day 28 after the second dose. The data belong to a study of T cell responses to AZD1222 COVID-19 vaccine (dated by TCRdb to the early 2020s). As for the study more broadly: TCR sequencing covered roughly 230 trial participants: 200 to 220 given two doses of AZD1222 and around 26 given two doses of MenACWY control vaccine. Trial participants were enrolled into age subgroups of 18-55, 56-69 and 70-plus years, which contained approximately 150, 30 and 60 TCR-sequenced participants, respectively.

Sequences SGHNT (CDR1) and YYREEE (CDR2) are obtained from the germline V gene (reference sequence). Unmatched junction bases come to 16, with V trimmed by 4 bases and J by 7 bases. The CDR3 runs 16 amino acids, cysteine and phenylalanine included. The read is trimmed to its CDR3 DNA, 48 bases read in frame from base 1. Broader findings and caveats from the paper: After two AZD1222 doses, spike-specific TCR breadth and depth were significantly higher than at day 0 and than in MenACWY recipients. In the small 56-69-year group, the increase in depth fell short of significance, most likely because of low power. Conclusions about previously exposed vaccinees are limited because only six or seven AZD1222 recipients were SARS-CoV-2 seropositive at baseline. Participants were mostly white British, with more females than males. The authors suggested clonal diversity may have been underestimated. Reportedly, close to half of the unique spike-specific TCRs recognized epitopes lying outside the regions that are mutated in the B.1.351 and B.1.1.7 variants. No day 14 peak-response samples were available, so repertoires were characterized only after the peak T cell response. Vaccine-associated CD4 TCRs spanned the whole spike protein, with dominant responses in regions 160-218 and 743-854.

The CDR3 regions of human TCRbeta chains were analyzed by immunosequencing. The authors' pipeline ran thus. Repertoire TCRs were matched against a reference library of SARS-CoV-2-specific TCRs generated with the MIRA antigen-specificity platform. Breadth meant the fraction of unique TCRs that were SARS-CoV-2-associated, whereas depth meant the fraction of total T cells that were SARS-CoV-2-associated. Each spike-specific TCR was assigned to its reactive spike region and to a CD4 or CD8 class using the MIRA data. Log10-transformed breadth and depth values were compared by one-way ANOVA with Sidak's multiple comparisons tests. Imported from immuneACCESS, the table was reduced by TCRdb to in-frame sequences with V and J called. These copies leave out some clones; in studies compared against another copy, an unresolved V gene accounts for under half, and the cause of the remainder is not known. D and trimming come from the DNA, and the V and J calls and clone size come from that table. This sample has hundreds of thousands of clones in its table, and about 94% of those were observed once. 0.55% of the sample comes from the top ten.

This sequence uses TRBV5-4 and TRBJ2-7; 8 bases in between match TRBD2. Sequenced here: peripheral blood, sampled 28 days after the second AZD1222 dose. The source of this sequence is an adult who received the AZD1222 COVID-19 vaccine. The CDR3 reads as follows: CASSPGGGRTSGEQYF. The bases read TGTGCCAGCAGCCCGGGGGGCGGGAGGACCTCTGGGGAGCAGTACTTC. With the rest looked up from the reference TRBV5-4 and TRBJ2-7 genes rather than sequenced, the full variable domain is ETGVTQSPTHLIKTRGQQVTLRCSSQSGHNTVSWYQQALGQGPQFIFQYYREEENGRGNFPPRFSGLQFPNYSSELNVNALELDDSALYLCASSPGGGRTSGEQYFGPGTRLTVT.